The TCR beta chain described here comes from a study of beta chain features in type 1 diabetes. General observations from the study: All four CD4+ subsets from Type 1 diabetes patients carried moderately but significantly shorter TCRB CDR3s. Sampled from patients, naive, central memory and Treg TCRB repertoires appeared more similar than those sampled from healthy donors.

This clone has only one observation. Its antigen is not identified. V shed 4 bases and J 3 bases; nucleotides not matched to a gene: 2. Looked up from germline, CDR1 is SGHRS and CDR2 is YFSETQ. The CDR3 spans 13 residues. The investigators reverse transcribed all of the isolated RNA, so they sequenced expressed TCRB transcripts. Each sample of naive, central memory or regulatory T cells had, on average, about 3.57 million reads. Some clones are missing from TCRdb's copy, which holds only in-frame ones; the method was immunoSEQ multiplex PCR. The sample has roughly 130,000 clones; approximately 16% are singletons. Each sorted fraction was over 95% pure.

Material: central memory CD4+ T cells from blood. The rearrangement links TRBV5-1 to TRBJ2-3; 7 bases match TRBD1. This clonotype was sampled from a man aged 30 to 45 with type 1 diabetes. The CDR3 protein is CASSPTGTDTQYF. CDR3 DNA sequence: TGCGCCAGCAGCCCGACAGGGACAGATACGCAGTATTTT.